This TCR beta chain stems from a study of OX40 agonist ivuxolimab in advanced cancers. Study background: From roughly 20 to 90 years was the age range, with a mean of around 56 years, and about 83% were male. Study conclusions and caveats: Expanded peripheral T-cell antigen specificity went undetermined. CD4+ and CD8+ T cells in blood underwent clonal expansion by week 6 at 0.1 to 3.0 mg/kg. The mean number of expanded clones was higher in CD8+ T cells than in CD4+.

Germline loops: CDR1 PRHDT, CDR2 FYEKMQ (reference sequence). The CDR3 totals 13 residues. Trimming stripped 8 bases from V and 2 bases from J, with 13 bases between. Details on this clone: As yet, its antigen is unknown.

Here immunoSEQ multiplex PCR was the method, and the copy in TCRdb shows in-frame clones only, minus some. The sample lists some 64,000 clones; 70% to 90% were seen once. The receptor was isolated from an adult with an advanced solid tumor such as melanoma, head and neck, liver or kidney cancer. The material sequenced was CD4+ or CD8+ T cells sorted from blood, taken in a trial of the OX40 agonist ivuxolimab. V usage is TRBV13 and J usage is TRBJ2-7; D uncertain. The DNA for the CDR3 is TGTGCCAGCGCCGGTCTGGGTGCCTACGAGCAGTACTTC. It translates to CASAGLGAYEQYF.